A single sample is the source of the 10 T cell receptor beta chains below, sequenced in a study of blood T cells in healthy people across ages. It was with a sample-barcoded 5' primer and a J-beta primer mix that a second PCR of roughly 6 to 11 cycles was run. TCRdb ran MiXCR on the 5' RACE reads and lists one entry per CDR3 protein. The table records 850,000 to 1,100,000 distinct CDR3 sequences, roughly two fifths of them present only once. The specimen was blood. The receptors here all came from a man in his late teens or twenties in good health.

This clonotype was observed a handful of times. V is TRBV12-3 or TRBV12-4 and J is TRBJ2-1; 7 bases are shared with TRBD1. The CDR3 is 16 residues long. J gave up 14 bases and V 1 base, and 17 bases lay outside the gene matches. CDR3 sequence reads: CASSLDWMNGQVLEFF. Written as DNA, the CDR3 is TGTGCCAGCAGTTTAGACTGGATGAACGGACAGGTTTTAGAGTTCTTC.

For this clonotype: Germline and junction disagree at one end, which may indicate a read error. The chain carries TRBV20-1 and TRBJ2-7; D remains unclear. This CDR3 comprises 13 residues. In germline, CDR1 is DFQATT, CDR2 SNEGSKA (reference sequence). This chain's CDR3 is CSARDYRSYERYF. DNA of the CDR3: TGCAGTGCTAGAGATTATCGATCCTACGAGCGGTACTTC.

V gene TRBV2 combines with J gene TRBJ2-5, with 9 bases fitting TRBD1. Germline CDR1 and CDR2: SNHLY and FYNNEI. The CDR3 has 16 residues. With 9 bases clipped from V and 2 bases from J, the junction kept 13 bases outside the gene matches. In DNA, the CDR3 is TGTGCCAGGGGGCCCTCCTTCGACAGGGGGCAAGAGACCCAGTACTTC. Its translation is CARGPSFDRGQETQYF.

CDR3 region: CASSPSYGQGSYNEQFF. The CDR3 coding sequence is TGTGCCAGCAGCCCAAGCTATGGACAGGGATCCTACAATGAGCAGTTCTTC. The rearrangement joins TRBV14 to TRBJ2-1; TRBD1 matches at 8 bases. Losses at the gene ends were 4 bases for V and 1 base for J; bases not matched to a gene: 9. CDR1 SGHDN and CDR2 FVKESK come from the germline V gene. The CDR3 is made up of 17 amino acids.

The chain has TRBV12-3 or TRBV12-4 and TRBJ1-5; perhaps TRBD1 as D (5 bases). V lost 2 bases and J lost 6, with 11 bases in between. The CDR3 length is 14 residues. The DNA for the CDR3 is TGTGCCAGCAGTTTATCGGGGGGGATTCAGCCCCAGCATTTT. Protein sequence: CASSLSGGIQPQHF.

This clonotype was observed a few times. This chain joins TRBV20-1 and TRBJ1-2; D gene uncertain. This CDR3 is built from 16 residues. Germline V CDR1 and CDR2: DFQATT, SNEGSKA (reference sequence). V lost 0 bases, J lost 2 bases, and 16 bases lay in between. The CDR3 coding sequence is TGCAGTGCTAGAGAACTGAACGGTTTGGGGAACTATGGCTACACCTTC. Protein: CSARELNGLGNYGYTF.

This sequence joins TRBV5-1 and TRBJ2-3; tentatively, D is TRBD1 or TRBD2 (5 bases each). Germline V gene lookup returns CDR1 SGHRS and CDR2 YFSETQ. V gave up 1 base and J gave up 2 bases, with 14 bases separating them. The CDR3 extends over 16 amino acids. This CDR3 reads CASSLRGYGTTDTQYF. CDR3 sequence (DNA): TGCGCCAGCAGCTTGAGGGGCTACGGGACCACAGATACGCAGTATTTT.

The rearrangement links TRBV6-2 or TRBV6-3 to TRBJ1-1; unclear D gene. Trimming stripped 2 bases from V and 5 bases from J, with 12 bases between. The CDR3 is 14 amino acids. Germline CDR1 is MNHEY and CDR2 is SVGEGT. In DNA, the CDR3 is TGTGCCAGCAGTTACGAGGGAATGGGGACTGAAGCTTTCTTT. Residues: CASSYEGMGTEAFF.

Turning to this clonotype: Germline is not matched at one junction end, which may reflect a read error. The chain has TRBV3-1 and TRBJ1-2, with TRBD1 as a possible D gene (5 bases). CDR1 and CDR2 from the germline V gene are LGHDT and YNNKEL (reference sequence). The CDR3 runs to 14 residues. The CDR3 spells CAGSPQQDLYGYTF. CDR3 DNA sequence: TGTGCCGGCAGCCCTCAACAGGATCTGTATGGCTACACCTTC.

This sequence joins TRBV14 and TRBJ1-1; D gene ambiguous. CDR3 size: 15 residues. The V end lost 3 bases, the J end lost 0 bases, and 11 bases lay between the germline ends. The germline gives CDR1 SGHDN, CDR2 FVKESK. CDR3 sequence: CASSQGVDLNTEAFF. CDR3 sequence (DNA): TGTGCCAGCAGCCAGGGCGTCGACTTGAACACTGAAGCTTTCTTT.